A selection of T cell receptor beta chains follows, all from one sample in a study of STAT5B mutations in CD4+ large granular lymphocyte leukemia. TCRdb keeps only in-frame clones here, not all; method: immunoSEQ multiplex PCR. The table records 40,000 to 50,000 clones, around 81% of them present only once. The specimen was CD4+ T cells from blood buffy coats. The receptors were sampled from a human donor in good health. Both conserved end residues are part of each CDR3. Fields, in order: clone size, V gene, J gene, D gene, CDR3 DNA, CDR3 protein. D genes are given only for firm matches. Expanded clones are given a class, and other clones once, few, many or no size at all.

>NA|TRBV7-2|TRBJ2-1|NA
TGTGCCAGCAGCTTTCCCTTTGCGAGCAATGAGCAGTTCTTC
CASSFPFASNEQFF
>NA|TRBV10-1|TRBJ2-5|TRBD1
TGCGCCAGCTCCGGGGACAGGGGAGAGACCCAGTACTTC
CASSGDRGETQYF
>NA|TRBV19|TRBJ1-1|NA
TGTGCCAGTAGTTTCCAAGGGTTCGGCACTGAAGCTTTCTTT
CASSFQGFGTEAFF
>NA|TRBV18|TRBJ1-4|NA
TGTGCCAGCTCACCAGGCCGGGTTAATGAAAAACTGTTTTTT
CASSPGRVNEKLFF
>few|TRBV6-4|TRBJ1-2|TRBD1
TGTGCCAGCAGTGGGGACAGGGGCTACGGCTACACCTTC
CASSGDRGYGYTF
>NA|TRBV6-5|TRBJ2-1|NA
TGTGCCAGTGTATCTTTCGGGGATGAGCAGTTCTTC
CASVSFGDEQFF
>NA|TRBV9|TRBJ2-3|NA
TGTGCCAGCAGCGCCCGTACGCGGGGCTCCACAGATACGCAGTATTTT
CASSARTRGSTDTQYF
>NA|TRBV5-4|TRBJ2-5|NA
TGTGCCAGCAGCTTGGGTAACGCGAAAGAGACCCAGTACTTC
CASSLGNAKETQYF
>NA|TRBV6-1|TRBJ2-1|TRBD1
TGTGCCAGCACCAAGGACAGGTTGGAGTTCTTC
CASTKDRLEFF
>NA|TRBV4-1|TRBJ1-3|TRBD1
TGCGCCAGCAGCCACCCCACAGGGGGCGCTGGAAACACCATATATTTT
CASSHPTGGAGNTIYF
>NA|TRBV11-3|TRBJ2-5|NA
TGTGCCAGCAGCTTGGCCCGGGGGAAAGAGACCCAGTACTTC
CASSLARGKETQYF
>few|TRBV6-1|TRBJ1-5|NA
TGTGCCAGCCTCGGGAGGGGGAGTCAGCCCCAGCATTTT
CASLGRGSQPQHF
>NA|TRBV9|TRBJ2-5|TRBD1
TGTGCCAGCAGCGCGGGGACAGCTCAAGAGACCCAGTACTTC
CASSAGTAQETQYF
>once|TRBV25-1|TRBJ2-3|NA
TGTGCCAGCAGTGAATTTCACAGCTCAGAGTTCACAGATACGCAGTATTTT
CASSEFHSSEFTDTQYF
>NA|TRBV7-9|TRBJ1-5|NA
TGTGCCAGCAGCCCCCCCGGGGACCCATATCAGCCCCAGCATTTT
CASSPPGDPYQPQHF
>few|TRBV5-1|TRBJ2-3|TRBD2
TGCGCCAGCAGCTTAAGCGGGGTGAGAGATACGCAGTATTTT
CASSLSGVRDTQYF